Below are 27 T cell receptor beta chains sequenced from a single sample in a study of lymphopenia after photon versus proton radiotherapy. Repertoires were generated with immunoSEQ multiplex PCR, while TCRdb's copy carries only in-frame clones and drops some. The table lists 50,000 to 75,000 clones, approximately 86% of them singletons. The sample was peripheral blood, taken from a patient treated with photon-based radiotherapy. The receptors were sampled from a middle-aged man with gastric cancer.

V is TRBV18 and J is TRBJ1-5, with TRBD1 matching 7 bases. The germline V gene encodes CDR1 KGHSH and CDR2 LQKENI. Trimming at V came to 1 base and at J to 2 bases, leaving 5 bases not matched to a gene. CDR3 length: 16 residues. CDR3 amino acids: CASSPRDRDRNQPQHF. The CDR3 DNA is TGTGCCAGCTCACCACGAGACAGGGACCGCAATCAGCCCCAGCATTTT.

DNA for the CDR3: TGTGCCAGCAGCTTCGGCCAGGGGAGAGAGACCCAGTACTTC. It codes for CASSFGQGRETQYF. This chain uses TRBV7-2 with TRBJ2-5; perhaps TRBD1 as D (6 bases). Between the trimmed V and J ends, which lost 3 bases and 4 bases, there was a span of 12 bases. Germline lookup yields CDR1 SGHTA and CDR2 FQGNSA. The CDR3 runs to 14 residues.

The V and J genes are TRBV25-1 and TRBJ2-3; D perhaps matches TRBD2 (5 bases). CDR1 and CDR2 (germline): MGHDK, SYGVNS. The CDR3 extends over 15 amino acids. V gave up 8 bases and J gave up 2 bases, with 17 bases separating them. The CDR3 region is CASSEEADITDTQYF. CDR3 coding DNA: TGTGCCAGCTCCGAAGAAGCGGATATCACAGATACGCAGTATTTT.

This clone was seen just once. Mismatch with germline at one junction end may stem from a read error. The chain joins TRBV7-7 to TRBJ2-1; maybe TRBD2 (5 bases). Germline CDR1 is SSHAT and CDR2 is FNYEAQ (reference sequence). The CDR3 spans 14 residues. This CDR3 reads CASSIDRGVNEQFF. CDR3 sequence (DNA): TGTGCTAGCAGCATAGACCGGGGTGTGAATGAGCAGTTCTTC.

V and J are TRBV5-5 and TRBJ2-2, with D possibly being TRBD1 (6 bases). Trimming pared 1 base from V and 2 bases from J, leaving 12 bases between. The length of the CDR3 is 16 residues. Germline CDR1 is SGHKS and CDR2 is YYEKEE (reference sequence). CDR3 DNA sequence: TGTGCCAGCAGCTTGTCCAGACAGGCAAACACCGGGGAGCTGTTTTTT. This gives the protein CASSLSRQANTGELFF.

The chain uses TRBV2 and TRBJ1-2, with a possible D match to TRBD1 (5 bases). This CDR3 is built from 13 residues. Germline V gives CDR1 SNHLY, CDR2 FYNNEI. Trimming took 7 bases from V and 0 from J, leaving 9 bases between them. The CDR3 nucleotides read TGTGCCAGCACCCAAGGGGCTAACTATGGCTACACCTTC. Its translation is CASTQGANYGYTF. The complete variable domain, with remaining parts taken from reference TRBV2 and TRBJ1-2, reads EPEVTQTPSHQVTQMGQEVILRCVPISNHLYFYWYRQILGQKVEFLVSFYNNEISEKSEIFDDQFSVERPDGSNFTLKIRSTKLEDSAMYFCASTQGANYGYTFGSGTRLTVV.

V gene TRBV7-3 combines with J gene TRBJ1-6; D might be TRBD1 (5 bases). CDR3 length equals 15 residues. Germline V gene lookup returns CDR1 SGHTA and CDR2 FQGTGA. Trimming cost V 1 base and J 7 bases, with 11 bases left between them. CDR3 amino acids: CASSLSTGLNSPLHF. The CDR3 bases are TGTGCCAGCAGCTTAAGTACAGGACTAAATTCACCCCTCCACTTT.

V is TRBV5-1 and J is TRBJ1-2; 8 nucleotides align to TRBD1. The J segment lost 1 base and the V segment lost 3 bases, leaving 11 bases of the junction unmatched. This CDR3 contains 17 residues. Germline V lookup: CDR1 SGHRS, CDR2 YFSETQ. CDR3 in amino acids: CASSWNPGQEDNYGYTF. The DNA for the CDR3 is TGCGCCAGCAGCTGGAACCCGGGACAGGAAGATAACTATGGCTACACCTTC. The variable domain in full, completed from reference TRBV5-1 and TRBJ1-2, reads KAGVTQTPRYLIKTRGQQVTLSCSPISGHRSVSWYQQTPGQGLQFLFEYFSETQRNKGNFPGRFSGRQFSNSRSEMNVSTLELGDSALYLCASSWNPGQEDNYGYTFGSGTRLTVV.

The chain employs TRBV9 and TRBJ1-1; perhaps TRBD1 as D (6 bases). V was cut by 0 bases and J by 0 bases, with 9 bases left in between. Germline values: CDR1 SGDLS, CDR2 YYNGEE. CDR3 length: 15 amino acids. This CDR3 reads CASSVAGQMNTEAFF. The CDR3 DNA is TGTGCCAGCAGCGTAGCTGGACAGATGAACACTGAAGCTTTCTTT.

This clone appeared a single time. The chain recombines TRBV7-2 with TRBJ2-3, with D unresolved. Trimming stripped 3 bases from V and 2 bases from J, with 0 bases between. From germline, CDR1 is SGHTA and CDR2 FQGNSA. This CDR3 is 11 amino acids long. The CDR3 DNA is TGTGCCAGCAGCTTCACAGATACGCAGTATTTT. As protein: CASSFTDTQYF.

The CDR3: CASSQDGTSAYNEQFF. CDR3 DNA: TGTGCCAGCAGCCAAGATGGGACTAGCGCCTACAATGAGCAGTTCTTC. The chain couples TRBV5-4 to TRBJ2-1; TRBD2 matches 10 bases. This CDR3 has 16 residues. In germline, CDR1 is SGHNT, CDR2 YYREEE (reference sequence). The junction had 6 bases not matched to a gene; V was cut back by 4 bases and J by 2 bases.

This clone was found a few times. The chain uses TRBV7-6 and TRBJ2-3, with 7 positions matching TRBD2. The germline V gene encodes CDR1 SGHVS and CDR2 FNYEAQ. The CDR3 spans 15 residues. V dropped 4 bases and J dropped 2; count of bases not matched to a gene: 6. CDR3 sequence: CASSSGGFSTDTQYF. In nucleotides, the CDR3 is TGTGCCAGCAGCTCGGGGGGTTTTTCCACAGATACGCAGTATTTT. The whole variable domain, remainder taken from reference TRBV7-6 and TRBJ2-3, is GAGVSQSPRYKVTKRGQDVALRCDPISGHVSLYWYRQALGQGPEFLTYFNYEAQQDKSGLPNDRFSAERPEGSISTLTIQRTEQRDSAMYRCASSSGGFSTDTQYFGPGTRLTVL.

This CDR3 reads CASSPGDGPYEQYF. The CDR3 coding sequence is TGTGCCAGCTCACCAGGGGACGGTCCCTACGAGCAGTACTTC. This chain joins TRBV18 and TRBJ2-7; D is perhaps TRBD1 or TRBD2 (5 bases each). Trimming removed 2 bases at V and 2 bases at J, with 10 bases between. Germline CDR1 reads KGHSH; CDR2 reads LQKENI. CDR3 length: 14 residues.

The chain links TRBV5-1 to TRBJ2-3; tentative D call: TRBD2 (6 bases). The CDR3 has 17 amino acids. Germline CDR1 and CDR2: SGHRS and YFSETQ. Trimming removed 0 bases from V and 0 bases from J, with 14 bases in between. Here the CDR3 DNA reads TGCGCCAGCAGCTTGGGCCACCCGGGACTGAGCACAGATACGCAGTATTTT. Translated: CASSLGHPGLSTDTQYF.

A few counts support this clone. V gene TRBV5-5 combines with J gene TRBJ2-5; weak D call: TRBD2 (6 bases). V was cut by 4 bases and J by 1 base, with 14 bases left in between. The CDR3 extends over 15 amino acids. Germline CDR1 SGHKS, CDR2 YYEKEE (reference sequence). CDR3 protein: CASSTPGRSQETQYF. The CDR3 bases are TGTGCCAGCAGCACCCCCGGGAGATCCCAAGAGACCCAGTACTTC.

The V gene is TRBV10-3, the J gene TRBJ2-2; the match to TRBD1 covers 11 bases. Losses at the gene ends were 4 bases for V and 5 bases for J; bases not matched to a gene: 3. The CDR3 has 15 amino acids. Germline V gene data show CDR1 as ENHRY and CDR2 as SYGVKD. The CDR3, as DNA: TGTGCCATCAGTGGGGGACAGGGGGGTACCGGGGAGCTGTTTTTT. This encodes CAISGGQGGTGELFF.

The chain combines TRBV6-5 with TRBJ2-7; a possible D gene is TRBD1 (5 bases). CDR1 is MNHEY, CDR2 SVGAGI, per germline. This CDR3 has 13 residues. Trimming shortened V by 2 bases and J by 6 bases, and 11 bases separated the two germline ends. CDR3 in amino acids: CASSYPGQTEQYF. The CDR3 coding sequence is TGTGCCAGCAGTTACCCCGGACAAACCGAGCAGTACTTC.

The chain is built from TRBV7-3 and TRBJ2-1; TRBD1 matches at 8 bases. Trimming cost V 5 bases and J 6 bases; bases outside gene matches: 3. Germline CDR1 and CDR2: SGHTA and FQGTGA. The CDR3 is made up of 13 amino acids. This chain's CDR3 is CASSPTGGNEQFF. As DNA, the CDR3 is TGTGCCAGCAGCCCCACAGGGGGCAATGAGCAGTTCTTC. The whole variable domain, remainder taken from reference TRBV7-3 and TRBJ2-1, is GAGVSQTPSNKVTEKGKYVELRCDPISGHTALYWYRQSLGQGPEFLIYFQGTGAADDSGLPNDRFFAVRPEGSVSTLKIQRTERGDSAVYLCASSPTGGNEQFFGPGTRLTVL.

J is TRBJ1-2 and V is TRBV2; TRBD1 is a possible D gene (5 bases). The V gene lost 7 bases and the J gene lost 7 bases, with 19 bases spanning the gap. This CDR3 contains 14 residues. Germline V CDR1 and CDR2: SNHLY, FYNNEI. In nucleotides, the CDR3 is TGTGCCAGCACCCCCCGGGGCTCTTCGGGTGGCTACACCTTC. It yields the protein CASTPRGSSGGYTF.

This chain links TRBV7-9 with TRBJ1-1; a weak D match, TRBD1 (5 bases). CDR3 length: 17 amino acids. The V gene lost 2 bases and the J gene lost 4 bases, with 20 bases spanning the gap. The germline V gene has CDR1 SEHNR and CDR2 FQNEAQ (reference sequence). CDR3 loop: CASSLNRGLEPSTEAFF. The CDR3 nucleotides read TGTGCCAGCAGCTTAAATCGGGGGTTGGAACCAAGCACTGAAGCTTTCTTT.

This clone was detected only once. The V call is TRBV4-1, the J call TRBJ2-3; D unresolved. This CDR3 is 13 amino acids long. Germline V CDR1 and CDR2: MGHRA, YSYEKL. V was trimmed by 0 bases and J by 8 bases, leaving 9 bases between them. CDR3 residues: CASSQEARRTQYF. The CDR3 nucleotides read TGCGCCAGCAGCCAAGAGGCGCGCCGTACGCAGTATTTT.

The gene calls are TRBV7-9 and TRBJ2-7; TRBD2 might be the D (6 bases). Germline CDR1 reads SEHNR; CDR2 reads FQNEAQ (reference sequence). V was pared by 0 bases and J by 2 bases, with 17 bases between. The CDR3 has 17 residues. This CDR3 reads CASSLAPGGAYAYEQYF. The CDR3 nucleotides are TGTGCCAGCAGCTTAGCCCCAGGCGGGGCTTATGCCTACGAGCAGTACTTC.

This clone was seen only once. The chain uses TRBV7-6 and TRBJ1-3; 8 bases agree with TRBD1. With 4 bases clipped from V and 1 base from J, the junction kept 3 bases outside the gene matches. This CDR3 contains 15 residues. Germline V gene data show CDR1 as SGHVS and CDR2 as FNYEAQ. Here the CDR3 DNA reads TGTGCCAGCAGCTCCAGGGGGCGTTCTGGAAACACCATATATTTT. Translated: CASSSRGRSGNTIYF.

J is TRBJ2-7 and V is TRBV11-2, with a weak D call TRBD1 (5 bases). This CDR3 contains 15 residues. The V gene lost 5 bases and the J gene lost 3 bases, with 17 bases spanning the gap. Germline CDR1 is SGHAT and CDR2 is FQNNGV. The CDR3 spells CASSRQRLNVYEQYF. The CDR3 nucleotides read TGTGCCAGCAGCCGACAGAGATTGAACGTCTACGAGCAGTACTTC.

V usage is TRBV6-5 and J usage is TRBJ1-1; D perhaps matches TRBD1 (5 bases). V was cut by 0 bases and J by 3 bases, with 8 bases left in between. The CDR3 is 14 residues long. Germline V gene data show CDR1 as MNHEY and CDR2 as SVGAGI. CDR3 sequence (DNA): TGTGCCAGCAGTTACTCGGAGGGGTACACTGAAGCTTTCTTT. It is translated as CASSYSEGYTEAFF.

The rearrangement uses TRBV7-8 and TRBJ1-6; 9 nucleotides align to TRBD1. The CDR3 length is 13 residues. Germline assignment: CDR1 SGHVS and CDR2 FQNEAQ. The J segment lost 10 bases and the V segment lost 5 bases, leaving 3 bases of the junction unmatched. The CDR3 reads CASSTDRGSPLHF. The CDR3 nucleotides are TGTGCCAGCAGCACGGACAGGGGCTCACCCCTCCACTTT.

The V and J genes are TRBV6-6 and TRBJ1-5, with 8 bases lining up with TRBD1. Germline lookup yields CDR1 MNHNY and CDR2 SVGAGI (reference sequence). V was clipped by 6 bases and J by 4 bases; unmatched bases: 11. The CDR3 loop spans 16 amino acids. Written as DNA, the CDR3 is TGTGCCAGCAGCCCCACTCTGACAGGGGTGAATCAGCCCCAGCATTTT. Amino acid sequence: CASSPTLTGVNQPQHF.